A single sample gave rise to the 20 T cell receptor beta chains below, sequenced in a study of CD8 T cells in Susac syndrome. It was with random hexamers that roughly 0.45 to 1 ug RNA was reverse transcribed. TCRdb called the immunoSEQ multiplex PCR reads again in MiXCR, with one record for every CDR3 protein. The table includes around 130,000 distinct CDR3 sequences, roughly 94% detected once. Specimen: CD4+ T cells from PBMCs. The receptors come from a human donor with multiple sclerosis.

The chain joins TRBV27 to TRBJ2-5; D gene ambiguous. Trimming cost V 0 bases and J 4 bases, with 9 bases left between them. This CDR3 comprises 14 residues. CDR1 is MNHEY and CDR2 is SMNVEV in the germline V gene (reference sequence). The CDR3 sequence is CASSLSNIAETQYF. In DNA form, the CDR3 reads TGTGCCAGCAGTTTATCAAACATCGCAGAGACCCAGTACTTC.

V and J are TRBV4-3 and TRBJ2-7, with TRBD1 identical over 9 bases. V shed 5 bases, J shed 1 base, and the junction held 6 bases outside the gene matches. Germline V gene sequence: CDR1 LGHNA, CDR2 YSLEER. CDR3 length equals 15 residues. The CDR3, as DNA: TGCGCCAGCAGCTCGACCGGGACAGGGTCCTACGAGCAGTACTTC. It is translated as CASSSTGTGSYEQYF.

V is TRBV2 and J is TRBJ2-7, with TRBD2 identical over 9 bases. Germline loops: CDR1 SNHLY, CDR2 FYNNEI. V lost 3 bases to trimming and J lost 6 bases; unmatched junction nucleotides: 9. The CDR3 extends over 15 amino acids. CDR3 in DNA: TGTGCCAGCAGTGACGGGAGTAGCGGGAGTCCCGAGCAGTACTTC. Residues: CASSDGSSGSPEQYF.

The chain has TRBV5-6 and TRBJ2-7; a weak D match, TRBD2 (5 bases). The germline V gene has CDR1 SGHDT and CDR2 YYEEEE. This CDR3 comprises 13 residues. The V gene lost 0 bases and the J gene lost 4 bases, with 8 bases spanning the gap. The CDR3 region is CASSLGGPYEQYF. CDR3 coding DNA: TGTGCCAGCAGCTTGGGCGGGCCTTACGAGCAGTACTTC.

In this sample, this clonotype turned up once. The chain has TRBV25-1 and TRBJ2-7, with TRBD1 identical over 7 bases. CDR1 MGHDK and CDR2 SYGVNS come from the germline V gene. This CDR3 contains 17 residues. V trimming: 3 bases; J trimming: 1 base; junction bases outside the gene matches: 12. CDR3 in DNA: TGTGCCAGCAGTGACTGGGTTAGGGACAGCGCTTCCTACGAGCAGTACTTC. This encodes CASSDWVRDSASYEQYF.

The chain has TRBV28 and TRBJ2-7; D is unresolved. Trimming removed 3 bases at V and 4 bases at J, with 10 bases between. Germline CDR1 is MDHEN and CDR2 is SYDVKM. The CDR3 contains 13 residues. CDR3 bases: TGTGCCAGCAGTTTTGATCAACTTTACGAGCAGTACTTC. Its translation is CASSFDQLYEQYF. The full variable domain, completed using reference TRBV28 and TRBJ2-7, is DVKVTQSSRYLVKRTGEKVFLECVQDMDHENMFWYRQDPGLGLRLIYFSYDVKMKEKGDIPEGYSVSREKKERFSLILESASTNQTSMYLCASSFDQLYEQYFGPGTRLTVT.

Concerning this clonotype: The junction differs from germline at one of its ends, possibly a read error. This chain links TRBV20-1 with TRBJ1-2; maybe TRBD1 (6 bases). The CDR3 totals 12 residues. CDR1 DFQATT and CDR2 SNEGSKA come from the germline V gene (reference sequence). As DNA, the CDR3 is TGCAGTGCTCCGATGGGGGGGGGCCTCCCCATCTTC. Encoded protein: CSAPMGGGLPIF.

This clonotype was detected once. This rearrangement joins TRBV20-1 to TRBJ1-1; D not certain. Germline V gene data show CDR1 as DFQATT and CDR2 as SNEGSKA (reference sequence). V was cut by 3 bases and J by 5 bases, with 13 bases left in between. The CDR3 sequence is 13 residues long. CDR3 residues: CSASRAVSTEAFF. The CDR3 DNA sequence: TGCAGTGCTAGTCGCGCAGTCTCTACTGAAGCTTTCTTT.

The gene calls are TRBV19 and TRBJ1-1; no clear D gene. The germline CDR1 and CDR2 sequences are LNHDA and SQIVND (reference sequence). The CDR3 consists of 11 residues. The V gene lost 9 bases and the J gene lost 5 bases, with 10 bases spanning the gap. The CDR3: CASRGRTEAFF. The CDR3 DNA follows: TGTGCCAGCCGAGGGAGGACTGAAGCTTTCTTT.

This clonotype was recorded only once. The V call is TRBV4-3, the J call TRBJ1-4; weak D call: TRBD1 (6 bases). The V end was cut by 8 bases, the J end by 1 base, with 8 bases between. This CDR3 is built from 13 residues. Looked up from germline, CDR1 is LGHNA and CDR2 is YSLEER. The CDR3 is CASSDRTNEKLFF. The CDR3 DNA follows: TGCGCCAGCTCGGACAGAACTAATGAAAAACTGTTTTTT.

The chain has TRBV6-5 and TRBJ1-1; tentative D call: TRBD1 (6 bases). CDR3 size: 13 residues. Germline values: CDR1 MNHEY, CDR2 SVGAGI. V was cut by 1 base and J by 4 bases, with 7 bases left in between. Written as DNA, the CDR3 is TGTGCCAGCAGTTACTTACAGGGCACTGAAGCTTTCTTT. Protein sequence: CASSYLQGTEAFF.

The chain recombines TRBV3-1 with TRBJ1-2; D call uncertain. There are 17 residues in the CDR3. Germline values: CDR1 LGHDT, CDR2 YNNKEL (reference sequence). V was shortened by 1 base and J by 0 bases, with 15 bases between the two germline ends. CDR3 nucleotide sequence: TGTGCCAGCAGCCAAGGGGTCACGGCACCCGCTAACTATGGCTACACCTTC. Its protein product is CASSQGVTAPANYGYTF.

The rearrangement uses TRBV25-1 and TRBJ2-2; D may be TRBD1 (5 bases). Trimming removed 2 bases from V and 2 bases from J, with 12 bases in between. Germline V lookup: CDR1 MGHDK, CDR2 SYGVNS. CDR3 length equals 16 residues. The CDR3 is CASSEQGGANTGELFF. DNA for the CDR3: TGTGCCAGCAGTGAACAGGGTGGCGCTAACACCGGGGAGCTGTTTTTT.

The chain is built from TRBV18 and TRBJ1-5, with no clear D. There are 15 residues in the CDR3. V dropped 0 bases and J dropped 4 bases, with 10 bases sitting between them. Germline values: CDR1 KGHSH, CDR2 LQKENI. CDR3 residues: CASSPPGAANQPQHF. The DNA of the CDR3 is TGTGCCAGCTCACCACCGGGAGCAGCAAATCAGCCCCAGCATTTT.

The chain uses TRBV30 and TRBJ1-2, with D unresolved. The CDR3 is 15 residues long. Trimming removed 0 bases from V and 3 bases from J, with 14 bases in between. CDR1 is GTSNPN, CDR2 SVGIG, per germline (reference sequence). The CDR3 sequence: CAWSVPGTVHYGYTF. The CDR3 DNA follows: TGTGCCTGGAGTGTACCGGGCACGGTCCACTATGGCTACACCTTC.

With regard to this clonotype: At one end the junction does not follow the germline gene, possibly because of a read error. The chain joins TRBV6-6 to TRBJ1-2, with D unresolved. The CDR3 has 13 amino acids. Germline V gives CDR1 MNHNY, CDR2 SVGAGI (reference sequence). CDR3 amino acids: CASQRTLMYGYIF. In DNA form, the CDR3 reads TGTGCCTCACAACGGACGCTGATGTATGGCTACATCTTC.

This chain joins TRBV5-1 and TRBJ2-7; D possibly uses TRBD1 or TRBD2 (5 bases each). The V gene's germline CDR1 is SGHRS and CDR2 YFSETQ. V lost 3 bases, J lost 0 bases, and 10 bases lay in between. The CDR3 has 14 amino acids. DNA for the CDR3: TGCGCCAGCAGCTCGGGGCGGACCTCCTACGAGCAGTACTTC. Residues: CASSSGRTSYEQYF.

This chain connects TRBV19 to TRBJ1-3; D is unresolved. V was clipped by 4 bases and J by 0 bases, with 7 bases between them. This CDR3 spans 14 amino acids. CDR1 is LNHDA and CDR2 is SQIVND in the germline V gene (reference sequence). This CDR3 reads CASSTRDSGNTIYF. The CDR3 nucleotides read TGTGCCAGTAGTACGCGGGACTCTGGAAACACCATATATTTT.

The chain is built from TRBV4-3 and TRBJ2-5, with D perhaps matching TRBD1 (6 bases). With 0 bases removed from V and 3 bases from J, the gap between germline ends came to 11 bases. This CDR3 comprises 15 residues. The germline V gene encodes CDR1 LGHNA and CDR2 YSLEER. The CDR3 region is CASSQDWGREETQYF. CDR3 sequence (DNA): TGCGCCAGCAGCCAAGATTGGGGGCGCGAAGAGACCCAGTACTTC.

Written as DNA, the CDR3 is TGTGCCACTGGGGGCCTTCGACTAGCGGGGGGGCGGGTCAGCGGGGAGCTGTTTTTT. It is translated as CATGGLRLAGGRVSGELFF. The chain recombines TRBV19 with TRBJ2-2; the match to TRBD2 covers 14 bases. V trimming: 10 bases; J trimming: 7 bases; junction bases outside the gene matches: 20. CDR3 length: 19 residues. The germline gives CDR1 LNHDA, CDR2 SQIVND (reference sequence). Full variable domain (outside the CDR3, taken from reference TRBV19 and TRBJ2-2): DGGITQSPKYLFRKEGQNVTLSCEQNLNHDAMYWYRQDPGQGLRLIYYSQIVNDFQKGDIAEGYSVSREKKESFPLTVTSAQKNPTAFYLCATGGLRLAGGRVSGELFFGEGSRLTVL.